A selection of T cell receptor beta chains follows, all from one sample in a study of spatial heterogeneity in lung cancer. TCRdb passed the 5' RACE reads through MiXCR, listing each CDR3 protein once. The repertoire includes about 23,000 distinct CDR3 sequences, 9.7% of them detected once, and 20% to 25% sits in the top ten. The sample in question was PBMCs, obtained at follow-up. These TCRs come from a male donor with early-stage non-small cell lung cancer. The CDR3 runs from the conserved cysteine through the conserved F or W. Fields, in order: CDR3 protein, V gene, J gene.

CDR3 protein: CASGTSGGARNEQFF; V gene: TRBV12-3/TRBV12-4; J gene: TRBJ2-1
CDR3 protein: CASSYVAGGRADTQYF; V gene: TRBV6-2/TRBV6-3; J gene: TRBJ2-3
CDR3 protein: CASSSPGTDTQYF; V gene: TRBV5-4; J gene: TRBJ2-3
CDR3 protein: CASSQDWDEQFF; V gene: TRBV4-2; J gene: TRBJ2-1
CDR3 protein: CASPLGRPGVTGELFF; V gene: TRBV11-2; J gene: TRBJ2-2
CDR3 protein: CATKPTGWNTEAFF; V gene: TRBV27; J gene: TRBJ1-1
CDR3 protein: CASSPPSLAGSYNEQFF; V gene: TRBV18; J gene: TRBJ2-1
CDR3 protein: CASSLGGGTEAFF; V gene: TRBV7-6; J gene: TRBJ1-1
CDR3 protein: CSARDPGIDTQYF; V gene: TRBV20-1; J gene: TRBJ2-3
CDR3 protein: CASSGTSGEGDTQYF; V gene: TRBV9; J gene: TRBJ2-3
CDR3 protein: CASSQDSSRAADTQYF; V gene: TRBV4-3; J gene: TRBJ2-3
CDR3 protein: CASSSRGLAPQETQYF; V gene: TRBV7-9; J gene: TRBJ2-5
CDR3 protein: CVSSLLTGLNTEAFF; V gene: TRBV5-8; J gene: TRBJ1-1
CDR3 protein: CASSLTGLAGGYTQYF; V gene: TRBV5-6; J gene: TRBJ2-3
CDR3 protein: CASSRDVSDTQYF; V gene: TRBV2; J gene: TRBJ2-3
CDR3 protein: CASSPGEVFQPQHF; V gene: TRBV7-2; J gene: TRBJ1-5
CDR3 protein: CASSGWSQETQYF; V gene: TRBV2; J gene: TRBJ2-5